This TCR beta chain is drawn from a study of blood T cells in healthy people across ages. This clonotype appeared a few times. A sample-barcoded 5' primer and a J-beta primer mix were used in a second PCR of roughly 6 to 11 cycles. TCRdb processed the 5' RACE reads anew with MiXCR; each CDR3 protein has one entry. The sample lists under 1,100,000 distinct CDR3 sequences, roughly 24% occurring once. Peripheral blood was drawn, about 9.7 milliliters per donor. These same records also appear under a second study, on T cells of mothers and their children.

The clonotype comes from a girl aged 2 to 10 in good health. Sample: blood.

CDR3 in DNA: TGTGCCAGCATTGACGGCAATGAGCAGTTCTTC. It encodes CASIDGNEQFF. The rearrangement joins TRBV6-1 to TRBJ2-1; no clear D. The germline V gene encodes CDR1 MNHNS and CDR2 SASEGT. V gave up 7 bases and J gave up 6 bases, with 7 bases separating them. The CDR3 runs to 11 residues.